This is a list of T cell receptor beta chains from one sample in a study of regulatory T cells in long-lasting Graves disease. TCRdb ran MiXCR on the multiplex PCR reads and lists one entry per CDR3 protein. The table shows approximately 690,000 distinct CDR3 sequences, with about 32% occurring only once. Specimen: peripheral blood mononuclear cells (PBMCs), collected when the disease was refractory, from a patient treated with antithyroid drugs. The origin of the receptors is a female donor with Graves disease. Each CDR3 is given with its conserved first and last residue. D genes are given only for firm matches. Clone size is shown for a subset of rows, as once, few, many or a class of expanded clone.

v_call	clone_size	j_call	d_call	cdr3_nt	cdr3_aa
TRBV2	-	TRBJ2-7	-	TGTGCCAGCAATGGTGAGGCGGTGAGGTACGAGCAGTACTTC	CASNGEAVRYEQYF
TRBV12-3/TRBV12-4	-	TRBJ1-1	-	TGTGCCAGCAGTCGATCGCAGTGGGAAGCTTTCTTT	CASSRSQWEAFF
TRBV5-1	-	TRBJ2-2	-	TGCGCCAGCAGCTGGGGACAAAACACCGGGGAGCTGTTTTTT	CASSWGQNTGELFF
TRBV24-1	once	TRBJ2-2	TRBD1	TGTGCCACCAGTGGGACAGGCTCAAACACCGGGGAGCTGTTTTTT	CATSGTGSNTGELFF
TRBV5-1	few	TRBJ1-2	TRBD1	TGCGCCAGCAGCGTGGACAGGGGAGAGGGCGTCTATGGCTACACCTTC	CASSVDRGEGVYGYTF
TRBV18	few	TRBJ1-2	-	TGTGCCAGCTCACCGGAACAGGGTGCTGGCTACACCTTC	CASSPEQGAGYTF
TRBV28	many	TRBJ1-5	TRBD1	TGTGCCAGCAGGAAACAGGGGTTAGGGAATCAGCCCCAGCATTTT	CASRKQGLGNQPQHF
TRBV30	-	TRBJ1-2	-	TGTGCCGGGGACCGGGGGAGGTCAGGCTACACCTTC	CAGDRGRSGYTF
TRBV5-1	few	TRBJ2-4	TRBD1	TGCGCCAGCAGCTTACCCTTGGACAGGGGAGGATTAGCCAAAAACATTCAGTACTTC	CASSLPLDRGGLAKNIQYF
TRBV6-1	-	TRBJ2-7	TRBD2	TGTGCCAGCAGCGGATTCGGACTAGCGGTCTCCTACGAGCAGTACTTC	CASSGFGLAVSYEQYF
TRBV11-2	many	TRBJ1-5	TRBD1	TGTGCCAGCAGCTTAGACAGGGGGAGGCAGCCCCAGCATTTT	CASSLDRGRQPQHF
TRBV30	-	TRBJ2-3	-	TGTGCCTGGAGTCCTCGACTCCCAGATACGCAGTATTTT	CAWSPRLPDTQYF
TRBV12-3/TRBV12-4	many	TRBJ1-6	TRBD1	TGTGCCAGCAGTTTCCAGGGGGCTGGTTCACCCCTCCACTTT	CASSFQGAGSPLHF
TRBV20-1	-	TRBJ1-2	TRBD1	TGCAGTGCTAGGAAAGGGACAGGGGGCATCTATGGCTACACCTTC	CSARKGTGGIYGYTF
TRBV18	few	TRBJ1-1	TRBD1	TGTGCCAGCTCACCATTTCAGGGGGACACTGAAGCTTTCTTT	CASSPFQGDTEAFF
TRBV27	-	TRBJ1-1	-	TGTGCCAGCAGTCCGTCTGACCAGGGCGGGCGGGCTTTCTTT	CASSPSDQGGRAFF
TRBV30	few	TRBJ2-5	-	TGTGCCTGGAGCCTAGGGTATAGGGGAGAGACCCAGTACTTC	CAWSLGYRGETQYF